The rows below give T cell receptor beta chains drawn from one sample of a study of blood T cells in healthy people across ages. TCRdb called the 5' RACE reads again in MiXCR, with one record for every CDR3 protein. Altogether fewer than 650,000 distinct CDR3 sequences are present, over 25% being singletons, with the ten largest covering approximately 3.6%. The same data also went into a second study, on T cells of mothers and their children.

Source material: blood. The source of these receptors is a boy between 2 and 15 years old in good health. Both conserved end residues are part of each CDR3. The D gene is left open where the match is weak. Not all rows give a size; the values are once, few, many and, for expanded clones, a class.

TRBV9	once	TRBJ2-2	.	CASSVAGPPGELFF	TGTGCCAGCAGCGTAGCGGGGCCTCCCGGGGAGCTGTTTTTT
TRBV3-1	.	TRBJ1-2	.	CASSRVGFDYGYTF	TGTGCCAGCAGCCGTGTTGGGTTTGACTATGGCTACACCTTC
TRBV20-1	.	TRBJ2-7	TRBD2	CSARELAGSSYEQYF	TGCAGTGCTAGAGAACTAGCGGGGAGCTCCTACGAGCAGTACTTC
TRBV7-6	.	TRBJ2-3	TRBD2	CASRSGSGDTQYF	TGTGCCAGCAGGAGCGGGAGCGGAGATACGCAGTATTTT
TRBV20-1	few	TRBJ2-7	.	CSATPGSHGIYEQYF	TGCAGTGCTACCCCAGGGAGTCATGGAATCTACGAGCAGTACTTC
TRBV7-9	.	TRBJ1-2	TRBD1	CASSLRLQGVIYGYTF	TGTGCCAGCAGCTTACGCTTGCAGGGGGTAATCTATGGCTACACCTTC
TRBV7-9	few	TRBJ2-2	.	CASSPRAISNTGELFF	TGTGCCAGCAGCCCGAGGGCCATCTCGAACACCGGGGAGCTGTTTTTT
TRBV12-3/TRBV12-4	.	TRBJ2-3	.	CASRASGADTQYF	TGTGCCAGCAGAGCCTCAGGGGCAGATACGCAGTATTTT
TRBV7-8	few	TRBJ1-6	TRBD1	CASSQDRKNNSPLHF	TGTGCCAGCAGCCAGGACAGGAAGAATAATTCACCCCTCCACTTT
TRBV20-1	.	TRBJ2-5	TRBD1	CSASGTGARETQYF	TGCAGTGCTAGCGGGACAGGGGCTAGGGAGACCCAGTACTTC
TRBV9	few	TRBJ2-5	.	CASSVGTAEPRF	TGTGCCAGCAGCGTAGGGACGGCGGAGCCCCGCTTC
TRBV20-1	few	TRBJ2-1	TRBD2	CSADSSGSNEQSF	TGCAGTGCTGATTCTAGCGGGAGCAATGAGCAGTCCTTC
TRBV9	few	TRBJ2-2	.	CASSVYAGNTGELFF	TGTGCCAGCAGCGTATATGCGGGGAACACCGGGGAGCTGTTTTTT
TRBV6-5	.	TRBJ2-7	.	CASRPGGSSYEQYF	TGTGCCAGCCGACCCGGGGGCAGCTCCTACGAGCAGTACTTC
TRBV20-1	few	TRBJ1-2	TRBD1	CMIQGSLSGDGYTF	TGCATGATACAGGGGAGCCTTTCTGGAGATGGCTACACCTTC
TRBV7-2	few	TRBJ2-1	TRBD2	CASSRGAGGPNEQFF	TGTGCCAGCAGCCGGGGGGCGGGAGGGCCTAATGAGCAGTTCTTC
TRBV18	few	TRBJ1-2	.	CASSREVGYGYTF	TGTGCCAGCTCACGGGAGGTCGGCTATGGCTACACCTTC
TRBV20-1	few	TRBJ2-1	TRBD2	CSAVREGGGRGEQFF	TGCAGTGCCGTGAGGGAGGGCGGGGGGCGAGGGGAGCAGTTCTTC
TRBV27	.	TRBJ2-7	TRBD2	CASSVGGLQLRYEQYF	TGTGCCAGCAGTGTCGGGGGACTACAATTGCGGTACGAGCAGTACTTC
TRBV7-8	few	TRBJ1-5	.	CASSLEVAQPQHF	TGTGCCAGCAGCTTAGAGGTCGCTCAGCCCCAGCATTTT
TRBV7-2	few	TRBJ2-3	TRBD2	CASSSRDFLLGGGTDTQYF	TGTGCCAGCAGCTCTCGGGACTTCCTACTGGGAGGGGGCACAGATACGCAGTATTTT
TRBV5-5	few	TRBJ1-2	TRBD1	CASSPLEGAYGYTF	TGTGCCAGCAGCCCATTGGAGGGGGCCTATGGCTACACCTTC
TRBV9	.	TRBJ2-5	.	CASSADSHETQYF	TGTGCCAGCAGCGCGGACAGCCATGAGACCCAGTACTTC
TRBV7-2	.	TRBJ2-7	TRBD2	CASSPGLAGYYEQYF	TGTGCCAGCAGCCCGGGACTAGCGGGGTACTACGAACAGTACTTC
TRBV19	.	TRBJ2-7	.	CASSTTGNYEQYF	TGTGCCAGTAGTACTACAGGGAACTACGAGCAGTACTTC
TRBV5-1	few	TRBJ1-1	TRBD1	CASSLATTGAEAFF	TGCGCCAGCAGCTTGGCCACGACAGGGGCGGAAGCTTTCTTT
TRBV4-3	.	TRBJ2-3	TRBD2	CASSQDPREGGTDTQYF	TGCGCCAGCAGCCAAGATCCCCGGGAGGGAGGCACAGATACGCAGTATTTT
TRBV7-7	.	TRBJ1-3	.	CASSLGREPGNTIYF	TGTGCTAGCAGCCTAGGCAGGGAGCCTGGAAACACCATATATTTT
TRBV5-1	few	TRBJ2-1	.	CASSFAGSYNEQFF	TGCGCCAGCAGCTTTGCGGGCTCCTACAATGAGCAGTTCTTC
TRBV11-2	few	TRBJ2-2	TRBD2	CASSLGTRIAGELFF	TGTGCCAGCAGCTTAGGGACTAGGATCGCCGGGGAGCTGTTTTTT
TRBV19	few	TRBJ1-1	TRBD1	CASSTIGQEFRAFF	TGTGCCAGTAGTACCATTGGACAGGAATTTCGGGCTTTCTTT
TRBV11-2	.	TRBJ1-1	TRBD1	CASGNRGHAFF	TGTGCCAGCGGTAACAGGGGGCACGCTTTCTTT
TRBV27	few	TRBJ2-1	TRBD2	CASVGGLAGGYNEQFF	TGTGCCAGCGTCGGGGGGCTAGCGGGGGGATACAATGAGCAGTTCTTC
TRBV7-9	.	TRBJ2-3	.	CASSLTGDSSTDTQYF	TGTGCCAGCAGCTTAACGGGGGACTCAAGCACAGATACGCAGTATTTT
TRBV7-9	.	TRBJ2-5	.	CASSPPLSEETQYF	TGTGCCAGCAGCCCGCCCCTTAGTGAAGAGACCCAGTACTTC
TRBV4-2	.	TRBJ2-5	TRBD2	CASSHELAGQETQYF	TGTGCCAGCAGCCATGAACTAGCGGGACAAGAGACCCAGTACTTC
TRBV6-5	.	TRBJ2-7	.	CASSYAPGDEQYF	TGTGCCAGCAGTTACGCGCCCGGCGACGAGCAGTACTTC
TRBV28	few	TRBJ1-1	.	CASSLEGGPDTEAFF	TGTGCCAGCAGCCTGGAGGGGGGCCCGGACACTGAAGCTTTCTTT
TRBV5-1	few	TRBJ2-5	TRBD2	CASSLWGTSGTPETQYF	TGCGCCAGCAGCTTGTGGGGGACTAGCGGGACCCCAGAGACCCAGTACTTC
TRBV5-1	many	TRBJ2-5	.	CASSLGAGQETQYF	TGTGCCAGCAGCTTAGGGGCGGGCCAAGAGACCCAGTACTTC
TRBV4-2	.	TRBJ2-1	TRBD2	CASSQTSGSSYNEQFF	TGTGCCAGCAGCCAGACTAGCGGGAGCTCCTACAATGAGCAGTTCTTC
TRBV10-2	many	TRBJ1-2	TRBD1	CASSELSPDRGPNYGYTF	TGCGCCAGCAGTGAGCTGAGCCCTGACAGGGGGCCTAACTATGGCTACACCTTC
TRBV18	.	TRBJ2-1	.	CASSPVTARNEQFF	TGTGCCAGCTCACCAGTAACAGCCCGGAATGAGCAGTTCTTC
TRBV29-1	.	TRBJ1-2	TRBD1	CSVRDYRGRDYGYTF	TGCAGCGTGAGGGATTACAGGGGAAGGGACTATGGCTACACCTTC
TRBV6-6	.	TRBJ2-5	TRBD2	CASSYPSGGVETQYF	TGTGCCAGCAGTTACCCCTCGGGAGGGGTAGAGACCCAGTACTTC
TRBV20-1	few	TRBJ2-5	.	CSADREEETQYF	TGCAGTGCCGACAGGGAGGAAGAGACCCAGTACTTC
TRBV5-1	few	TRBJ1-1	.	CASERTGGNTEAFF	TGCGCCAGCGAACGTACAGGTGGGAACACTGAAGCTTTCTTT
TRBV6-2/TRBV6-3	many	TRBJ1-6	TRBD1	CASSSGTENSPLHF	TGTGCCAGCAGTTCCGGGACAGAGAATTCACCCCTCCACTTT
TRBV5-1	few	TRBJ2-1	.	CASSSSGALSYNEQFF	TGCGCCAGCAGCTCCTCAGGGGCCCTCTCCTACAATGAGCAGTTCTTC
TRBV7-9	few	TRBJ1-1	TRBD1	CASSSPDGTVKYTEAFF	TGTGCCAGCAGCTCACCTGACGGGACAGTGAAATACACTGAAGCTTTCTTT
TRBV7-3	.	TRBJ2-1	.	CASSLHISAEQFF	TGTGCCAGCAGCTTACATATCTCCGCTGAGCAGTTCTTC
TRBV7-9	.	TRBJ2-2	.	CASSSPNTGELFF	TGTGCCAGCAGTTCACCCAACACCGGGGAGCTGTTTTTT
TRBV13	.	TRBJ1-2	.	CASSLSAGFAEGYTF	TGTGCCAGCAGCTTATCGGCAGGGTTTGCAGAAGGCTACACCTTC
TRBV20-1	.	TRBJ2-1	.	CSARYKGHNEQFF	TGCAGTGCTAGGTACAAGGGTCACAATGAGCAGTTCTTC
TRBV20-1	.	TRBJ2-7	TRBD2	CSASRGMSGRVPYEQYF	TGCAGTGCTAGCCGGGGAATGAGCGGGAGGGTCCCCTACGAGCAGTACTTC
TRBV12-3/TRBV12-4	.	TRBJ1-5	.	CASSPRHSLYSNQPQHF	TGTGCCAGCAGCCCCAGACATTCCCTTTATAGCAATCAGCCCCAGCATTTT
TRBV13	few	TRBJ2-7	TRBD2	CASRLAGRYEQYF	TGTGCCAGCAGGCTAGCGGGGCGATACGAGCAGTACTTC
TRBV20-1	.	TRBJ2-5	.	CSARISQETQYF	TGCAGTGCTAGAATTAGTCAAGAGACCCAGTACTTC
TRBV6-5	few	TRBJ1-2	.	CASSTKGYGYTF	TGTGCCAGCAGTACCAAGGGCTATGGCTACACCTTC